Listed below are T cell receptor beta chains from one sample, sequenced in a study of regulatory T cells in long-lasting Graves disease. TCRdb used MiXCR to reprocess the multiplex PCR reads, holding one entry per CDR3 protein. The table includes over 250,000 distinct CDR3 sequences, around 20% detected once. The sample consisted of peripheral blood mononuclear cells (PBMCs), taken when the disease was refractory, from a patient treated with antithyroid drugs. These receptors all stem from a female donor with Graves disease. Each CDR3 is given with its conserved first and last residue. Each record gives: V gene, clone size, D gene, CDR3 length, J gene, CDR3 DNA, CDR3 protein. A D gene is named only where the DNA matches it firmly. Not all rows give a size; the values are once, few, many and, for expanded clones, a class.

V gene: TRBV3-1; clone size: NA; D gene: NA; CDR3 length: 15; J gene: TRBJ1-5; CDR3 DNA: TGTGCCAGCAGCCAAGATGGGACTTCCAATCAGCCCCAGCATTTT; CDR3 protein: CASSQDGTSNQPQHF
V gene: TRBV7-2; clone size: NA; D gene: NA; CDR3 length: 14; J gene: TRBJ2-5; CDR3 DNA: TGTGCCAGCAGCTCCCCCGGGAACCAAGAGGCCCAGTACTTC; CDR3 protein: CASSSPGNQEAQYF
V gene: TRBV28; clone size: many; D gene: NA; CDR3 length: 17; J gene: TRBJ1-5; CDR3 DNA: TGTGCCAGCAGTTTATATCTAGGAGACAGTAGCAATCAGCCCCAGCATTTT; CDR3 protein: CASSLYLGDSSNQPQHF
V gene: TRBV5-1; clone size: few; D gene: NA; CDR3 length: 15; J gene: TRBJ2-5; CDR3 DNA: TGCGCCAGCAGCTTGACTAGCCAGACCCAAGAGACCCAGTACTTC; CDR3 protein: CASSLTSQTQETQYF
V gene: TRBV7-2; clone size: few; D gene: TRBD2; CDR3 length: 18; J gene: TRBJ2-7; CDR3 DNA: TGTGCCAGCAGCCCCCGATCCACTAGCGGACCGAGGGCCTACGAGCAGTACTTC; CDR3 protein: CASSPRSTSGPRAYEQYF
V gene: TRBV7-3; clone size: NA; D gene: TRBD2; CDR3 length: 15; J gene: TRBJ2-1; CDR3 DNA: TGTGCCAGCAGCTTACTAGCGGGGACGGGAAATGAGCAGTTCTTC; CDR3 protein: CASSLLAGTGNEQFF
V gene: TRBV29-1; clone size: NA; D gene: TRBD1; CDR3 length: 13; J gene: TRBJ2-1; CDR3 DNA: TGCAGCTCTCGGGACAGTTCCTACAATGAGCAGTTCTTC; CDR3 protein: CSSRDSSYNEQFF
V gene: TRBV5-8; clone size: once; D gene: TRBD2; CDR3 length: 13; J gene: TRBJ2-7; CDR3 DNA: TGTGCCAGCAGTAGCGGGAGGGACGGCGAGCAGTACTTC; CDR3 protein: CASSSGRDGEQYF
V gene: TRBV5-1; clone size: NA; D gene: NA; CDR3 length: 13; J gene: TRBJ1-4; CDR3 DNA: TGCGCCAGCAGCACAGAACAGGGAGAAAAACTGTTTTTT; CDR3 protein: CASSTEQGEKLFF
V gene: TRBV30; clone size: many; D gene: TRBD2; CDR3 length: 13; J gene: TRBJ2-2; CDR3 DNA: TGTGCCTGGAGTACTAGCGGGAGGGCCGTGCTGTTTTTT; CDR3 protein: CAWSTSGRAVLFF
V gene: TRBV3-1; clone size: many; D gene: NA; CDR3 length: 12; J gene: TRBJ1-1; CDR3 DNA: TGTGCCAGCAGCCAAGTTAACACTGAAGCTTTCTTT; CDR3 protein: CASSQVNTEAFF
V gene: TRBV6-1; clone size: NA; D gene: TRBD2; CDR3 length: 17; J gene: TRBJ2-5; CDR3 DNA: TGTGCCAGCAGTCCTCGTGGTAGCGGGAGGGCCCAAGAGACCCAGTACTTC; CDR3 protein: CASSPRGSGRAQETQYF
V gene: TRBV20-1; clone size: NA; D gene: TRBD1; CDR3 length: 15; J gene: TRBJ1-6; CDR3 DNA: TGCAGTGCTCTGGCCATCAGGGGGAGTAATTCACCCCTCCACTTT; CDR3 protein: CSALAIRGSNSPLHF
V gene: TRBV6-5; clone size: many; D gene: NA; CDR3 length: 13; J gene: TRBJ2-7; CDR3 DNA: TGTGCCAGCAGTTATCATCCAGGCGACGAGCAGTACTTC; CDR3 protein: CASSYHPGDEQYF
V gene: TRBV19; clone size: few; D gene: NA; CDR3 length: 14; J gene: TRBJ2-5; CDR3 DNA: TGTGCCAGTAGTATGACAGGCGATCAAGAGACCCAGTACTTC; CDR3 protein: CASSMTGDQETQYF
V gene: TRBV12-3/TRBV12-4; clone size: many; D gene: NA; CDR3 length: 14; J gene: TRBJ1-5; CDR3 DNA: TGTGCCAGCAGTCGCCGGGATGGCAATCAGCCCCAGCATTTT; CDR3 protein: CASSRRDGNQPQHF
V gene: TRBV5-1; clone size: NA; D gene: NA; CDR3 length: 13; J gene: TRBJ2-5; CDR3 DNA: TGCGCCAGCAGCTCCCAGACAGGAGAGACCCAGTACTTC; CDR3 protein: CASSSQTGETQYF
V gene: TRBV28; clone size: many; D gene: NA; CDR3 length: 14; J gene: TRBJ1-2; CDR3 DNA: TGTGCCAGCGCTGTCGGGGGGAAGAGCTATGGCTACACCTTC; CDR3 protein: CASAVGGKSYGYTF
V gene: TRBV28; clone size: many; D gene: TRBD1; CDR3 length: 15; J gene: TRBJ1-2; CDR3 DNA: TGTGCCAGCAGTTTATTGGACAGGGCCGACTATGGCTACACCTTC; CDR3 protein: CASSLLDRADYGYTF
V gene: TRBV7-8; clone size: many; D gene: TRBD2; CDR3 length: 14; J gene: TRBJ2-7; CDR3 DNA: TGTGCCAGCAGCTCTAGCGGGAGCTCCTACGAGCAGTACTTC; CDR3 protein: CASSSSGSSYEQYF
V gene: TRBV2; clone size: many; D gene: NA; CDR3 length: 15; J gene: TRBJ1-1; CDR3 DNA: TGTGCCAGCAAGGGGGGGTCCCGAATGAACACTGAAGCTTTCTTT; CDR3 protein: CASKGGSRMNTEAFF
V gene: TRBV7-2; clone size: NA; D gene: NA; CDR3 length: 15; J gene: TRBJ1-2; CDR3 DNA: TGTGCCAGCAGCACCGCGACAGATTTTAACTATGGCTACACCTTC; CDR3 protein: CASSTATDFNYGYTF
V gene: TRBV6-1; clone size: few; D gene: NA; CDR3 length: 15; J gene: TRBJ2-5; CDR3 DNA: TGTGCCAGCAGATGGACTAACCAGTACCAAGAGACCCAGTACTTC; CDR3 protein: CASRWTNQYQETQYF
V gene: TRBV7-8; clone size: few; D gene: TRBD2; CDR3 length: 18; J gene: TRBJ2-1; CDR3 DNA: TGTGCCAGCAGCTTAGCGGACCCGGGACTAGGGTCCTACAATGAGCAGTTCTTC; CDR3 protein: CASSLADPGLGSYNEQFF
V gene: TRBV5-1; clone size: few; D gene: TRBD2; CDR3 length: 13; J gene: TRBJ2-7; CDR3 DNA: TGCGCCAGCAGCCCGCGGGAGTTCTCCGAGCAGTACTTC; CDR3 protein: CASSPREFSEQYF
V gene: TRBV28; clone size: NA; D gene: TRBD2; CDR3 length: 16; J gene: TRBJ2-7; CDR3 DNA: TGTGCCAGCAGTTTAAATCGAGCGGGGGTCTCCTACGAGCAGTACTTC; CDR3 protein: CASSLNRAGVSYEQYF
V gene: TRBV7-2; clone size: NA; D gene: NA; CDR3 length: 15; J gene: TRBJ2-1; CDR3 DNA: TGTGCCAGCAGCCTTAGAGGTGCATCCTACAATGAGCAGTTCTTC; CDR3 protein: CASSLRGASYNEQFF
V gene: TRBV2; clone size: NA; D gene: NA; CDR3 length: 13; J gene: TRBJ1-5; CDR3 DNA: TGTGCCAGCAGGGTGGACAGCAATCAGCCCCAGCATTTT; CDR3 protein: CASRVDSNQPQHF
V gene: TRBV4-3; clone size: NA; D gene: TRBD1; CDR3 length: 16; J gene: TRBJ2-7; CDR3 DNA: TGCGCCAGCAGCCAAGATCACGGGACAGGGTCCTACGAGCAGTACTTC; CDR3 protein: CASSQDHGTGSYEQYF
V gene: TRBV6-2/TRBV6-3; clone size: few; D gene: NA; CDR3 length: 14; J gene: TRBJ1-5; CDR3 DNA: TGTGCCAGCAGTTTTTATGGCGGCAGCTCGCCCCAGCATTTT; CDR3 protein: CASSFYGGSSPQHF
V gene: TRBV28; clone size: few; D gene: TRBD1; CDR3 length: 17; J gene: TRBJ2-6; CDR3 DNA: TGTGCCAGCAGCCCGGGACAGGGAAGCTCTGGGGCCAACGTCCTGACTTTC; CDR3 protein: CASSPGQGSSGANVLTF
V gene: TRBV4-2; clone size: NA; D gene: NA; CDR3 length: 17; J gene: TRBJ2-3; CDR3 DNA: TGTGCCAGCAGCCAAGCCATCCTAGCGACGAGCACAGATACGCAGTATTTT; CDR3 protein: CASSQAILATSTDTQYF
V gene: TRBV7-9; clone size: many; D gene: TRBD2; CDR3 length: 14; J gene: TRBJ2-7; CDR3 DNA: TGTGCCAGCAGCGATCTAGCGGGAGGCTACGAGCAGTACTTC; CDR3 protein: CASSDLAGGYEQYF
V gene: TRBV9; clone size: few; D gene: TRBD1; CDR3 length: 15; J gene: TRBJ1-6; CDR3 DNA: TGTGCCAGCAGCCCCTGGGACAGGATTAATTCACCCCTCCACTTT; CDR3 protein: CASSPWDRINSPLHF
V gene: TRBV27; clone size: NA; D gene: TRBD2; CDR3 length: 16; J gene: TRBJ2-7; CDR3 DNA: TGTGCCAGCAGTCCCACTAGCGGGAGTGGTAGTTTCGAGCAGTACTTC; CDR3 protein: CASSPTSGSGSFEQYF
V gene: TRBV15; clone size: few; D gene: NA; CDR3 length: 14; J gene: TRBJ2-5; CDR3 DNA: TGTGCCACCAGCAGAGGGGGCCCGGGGGAGACCCAGTACTTC; CDR3 protein: CATSRGGPGETQYF
V gene: TRBV9; clone size: NA; D gene: NA; CDR3 length: 14; J gene: TRBJ1-4; CDR3 DNA: TGTGCCAGCAGCGTAGCTAGCACTAATGAAAAACTGTTTTTT; CDR3 protein: CASSVASTNEKLFF
V gene: TRBV15; clone size: many; D gene: NA; CDR3 length: 13; J gene: TRBJ1-1; CDR3 DNA: TGTGCCACCAGCAGAGATCAAGACACTGAAGCTTTCTTT; CDR3 protein: CATSRDQDTEAFF
V gene: TRBV6-2/TRBV6-3; clone size: many; D gene: NA; CDR3 length: 13; J gene: TRBJ1-1; CDR3 DNA: TGTGCCAGCAGTCTTCCGGGAACAACTGAAGCTTTCTTT; CDR3 protein: CASSLPGTTEAFF
V gene: TRBV11-1; clone size: many; D gene: NA; CDR3 length: 15; J gene: TRBJ1-2; CDR3 DNA: TGTGCCAGCAGCCCAACCAGTTTGGGGGACTATGGCTACACCTTC; CDR3 protein: CASSPTSLGDYGYTF
V gene: TRBV29-1; clone size: few; D gene: NA; CDR3 length: 14; J gene: TRBJ2-3; CDR3 DNA: TGCAGCGTTGAAGTCGACGGATACACAGATACGCAGTATTTT; CDR3 protein: CSVEVDGYTDTQYF
V gene: TRBV7-2; clone size: NA; D gene: NA; CDR3 length: 13; J gene: TRBJ2-1; CDR3 DNA: TGTGCCAGCAGCTTAGGACTAGTGGGTGAGCAGTTCTTC; CDR3 protein: CASSLGLVGEQFF
V gene: TRBV7-2; clone size: many; D gene: NA; CDR3 length: 13; J gene: TRBJ2-7; CDR3 DNA: TGTGCCAGCAGCTTATGGCAGGGGAACGAGCAGTACTTC; CDR3 protein: CASSLWQGNEQYF
V gene: TRBV7-2; clone size: NA; D gene: TRBD1; CDR3 length: 15; J gene: TRBJ2-7; CDR3 DNA: TGTGCCAGCAGCTTTTCGGGACAGGGATGGTACGAGCAGTACTTC; CDR3 protein: CASSFSGQGWYEQYF
V gene: TRBV10-3; clone size: few; D gene: NA; CDR3 length: 12; J gene: TRBJ2-7; CDR3 DNA: TGTGCCATCAGTGACTGGGACTACGAGCAGTACTTC; CDR3 protein: CAISDWDYEQYF
V gene: TRBV5-1; clone size: many; D gene: NA; CDR3 length: 13; J gene: TRBJ1-1; CDR3 DNA: TGCGCCAGCAGCTTGGAACCTTACACTGAAGCTTTCTTT; CDR3 protein: CASSLEPYTEAFF
V gene: TRBV4-1; clone size: NA; D gene: TRBD2; CDR3 length: 14; J gene: TRBJ2-7; CDR3 DNA: TGCGCCAGCAGCCAAGCTAGCGGGGGTTACGAGCAGTACTTC; CDR3 protein: CASSQASGGYEQYF
V gene: TRBV30; clone size: few; D gene: NA; CDR3 length: 11; J gene: TRBJ2-2; CDR3 DNA: TGTGCCTGGAGTGTACCCGGGGAGCTGTTTTTT; CDR3 protein: CAWSVPGELFF
V gene: TRBV2; clone size: NA; D gene: NA; CDR3 length: 16; J gene: TRBJ1-1; CDR3 DNA: TGTGCCAGCAGAGACCCCCACCATCGAATGAACACTGAAGCTTTCTTT; CDR3 protein: CASRDPHHRMNTEAFF